A single sample gave rise to the 24 T cell receptor beta chains below, sequenced in a study of preoperative IRX-2 immunotherapy in early breast cancer. Libraries were prepared by immunoSEQ multiplex PCR; TCRdb keeps only in-frame clonotypes and omits some of them. The repertoire holds around 29,000 clones, 90% seen once, with 9.8% in the top ten. The treatment: preoperative locoregional IRX-2 cytokine immunotherapy. Sampling was performed from a patient treated with IRX-2 immunotherapy. Receptor source: a human donor with breast cancer.

The genes are TRBV5-1 and TRBJ2-1, with D perhaps given as TRBD1 or TRBD2 (5 bases each). The CDR3 runs to 15 residues. Trimming took 0 bases from V and 0 from J, leaving 7 bases between them. Germline values: CDR1 SGHRS, CDR2 YFSETQ. CDR3: CASSLAGSSYNEQFF. The CDR3 DNA is TGCGCCAGCAGCTTGGCAGGGAGCTCCTACAATGAGCAGTTCTTC.

The genes are TRBV12-5 and TRBJ2-7; no firm D call. Trimming took off 6 bases at V and 5 bases at J, with 11 bases between the two ends. CDR1 LGHNT and CDR2 FRNRAP come from the germline V gene. The length of the CDR3 is 12 residues. The CDR3 sequence: CASGGWRNEQYF. The DNA for the CDR3 is TGTGCTAGTGGCGGGTGGAGAAACGAGCAGTACTTC.

The rearrangement joins TRBV15 to TRBJ2-3; D is perhaps TRBD2 (5 bases). Germline loops: CDR1 LNHNV, CDR2 YYDKDF (reference sequence). The CDR3 spans 19 residues. Deletions cut 3 bases from V and 5 bases from J, with 27 bases between. CDR3 coding DNA: TGTGCCACCAGCAGGGGCGAGGGCGGACTTCCACCGTCAAGAGATACGCAGTATTTT. Translated, it gives CATSRGEGGLPPSRDTQYF.

This rearrangement joins TRBV10-3 to TRBJ1-5; 7 bases align to TRBD1. The V and J ends lost 4 bases and 5 bases, in that order; junction bases with no gene match: 2. CDR1 is ENHRY and CDR2 is SYGVKD in the germline V gene. The CDR3 sequence is 13 residues long. As DNA, the CDR3 is TGTGCCATCAGTGGAGGGGGCTATCAGCCCCAGCATTTT. Protein product: CAISGGGYQPQHF.

V gene TRBV28 combines with J gene TRBJ2-7, with 8 positions matching TRBD2. The CDR3 spans 17 residues. V gave up 4 bases and J gave up 0 bases; unmatched junction bases: 11. In germline, CDR1 is MDHEN, CDR2 SYDVKM. The CDR3 nucleotides read TGTGCCAGCAGTTCCCCCTTGGTAGCGGGGAGCTCCTACGAGCAGTACTTC. Residues: CASSSPLVAGSSYEQYF.

This clone has more than one count but fewer than ten. The V and J genes are TRBV14 and TRBJ1-1; no firm D call. Germline V gene sequence: CDR1 SGHDN, CDR2 FVKESK. Between the trimmed V and J ends, which lost 2 bases and 4 bases, there was a span of 8 bases. The CDR3 is 13 residues long. The CDR3, as DNA: TGTGCCAGCAGCCAACAGGTGGGCACTGAAGCTTTCTTT. As protein: CASSQQVGTEAFF. The complete variable domain, with remaining parts taken from reference TRBV14 and TRBJ1-1, reads EAGVTQFPSHSVIEKGQTVTLRCDPISGHDNLYWYRRVMGKEIKFLLHFVKESKQDESGMPNNRFLAERTGGTYSTLKVQPAELEDSGVYFCASSQQVGTEAFFGQGTRLTVV.

V gene TRBV9 combines with J gene TRBJ1-5; 10 positions agree with TRBD1. CDR3 length equals 15 residues. CDR1 is SGDLS, CDR2 YYNGEE, per germline. The V and J ends lost 7 bases and 4 bases, in that order; junction bases with no gene match: 8. CDR3 nucleotides: TGTGCCAGCTTACCGGGACAGGGGCCTAATCAGCCCCAGCATTTT. Translated, it gives CASLPGQGPNQPQHF. Full variable domain (rest looked up from reference TRBV9 and TRBJ1-5): DSGVTQTPKHLITATGQRVTLRCSPRSGDLSVYWYQQSLDQGLQFLIQYYNGEERAKGNILERFSAQQFPDLHSELNLSSLELGDSALYFCASLPGQGPNQPQHFGDGTRLSIL.

This clone appeared a single time. The chain couples TRBV5-4 to TRBJ2-7; the D gene is possibly TRBD2 (6 bases). CDR1 SGHNT and CDR2 YYREEE come from the germline V gene (reference sequence). Trimming removed 4 bases from V and 6 bases from J, with 11 bases in between. The CDR3 extends over 12 amino acids. Written as DNA, the CDR3 is TGTGCCAGCAGCGCCGGGAGCCCCGAGCAGTACTTC. Encoded protein: CASSAGSPEQYF.

A remark on this clone: Distinct nucleotide sequences in the sample also encode this CDR3. The chain carries TRBV28 and TRBJ2-5; 9 bases are shared with TRBD1. Germline CDR1 and CDR2: MDHEN and SYDVKM. The CDR3 loop spans 14 amino acids. The ends lost 5 bases at V and 4 bases at J; junction bases unmatched: 5. The CDR3 here is CASSRGQGRETQYF. The DNA of the CDR3 is TGTGCCAGCAGTCGCGGACAGGGGAGAGAGACCCAGTACTTC.

The V call is TRBV5-1, the J call TRBJ2-2; D ambiguous. The CDR3 length is 12 residues. Germline CDR1 is SGHRS and CDR2 is YFSETQ. V gave up 2 bases and J gave up 3 bases, with 2 bases separating them. The CDR3 loop is CASSFDTGELFF. The DNA for the CDR3 is TGCGCCAGCAGCTTTGACACCGGGGAGCTGTTTTTT. Variable domain in full (rest from reference TRBV5-1 and TRBJ2-2): KAGVTQTPRYLIKTRGQQVTLSCSPISGHRSVSWYQQTPGQGLQFLFEYFSETQRNKGNFPGRFSGRQFSNSRSEMNVSTLELGDSALYLCASSFDTGELFFGEGSRLTVL.

A single count supports this clone. This chain uses TRBV5-1 with TRBJ2-1, with 7 bases identical to TRBD2. CDR1 is SGHRS and CDR2 is YFSETQ in the germline V gene. The CDR3 loop spans 15 amino acids. V gave up 6 bases and J gave up 4 bases; unmatched junction bases: 10. CDR3 DNA sequence: TGCGCCAGCAAGCGGGGTGAGGCGGGATACAATGAGCAGTTCTTC. Protein sequence: CASKRGEAGYNEQFF.

This sequence joins TRBV9 and TRBJ1-6; D not resolved. Looked up from germline, CDR1 is SGDLS and CDR2 is YYNGEE. Trimming shortened V by 0 bases and J by 8 bases, and 3 bases separated the two germline ends. This CDR3 spans 12 amino acids. CDR3 in amino acids: CASSVGDSPLHF. The CDR3 region has the DNA TGTGCCAGCAGCGTAGGTGATTCACCCCTCCACTTT.

The genes are TRBV15 and TRBJ1-1, with D tentatively TRBD1 (5 bases). Germline loops: CDR1 LNHNV, CDR2 YYDKDF (reference sequence). The CDR3 is 14 amino acids. V lost 1 base to trimming and J lost 5 bases, with 11 bases between them. The CDR3 DNA sequence: TGTGCCACCAGCAGAGCCGGGACGAGGACTGAAGCTTTCTTT. The encoded protein is CATSRAGTRTEAFF.

V and J are TRBV5-1 and TRBJ1-3, with TRBD1 matching over 8 bases. V shed 4 bases and J 4 bases; nucleotides not matched to a gene: 7. Germline V gene lookup returns CDR1 SGHRS and CDR2 YFSETQ. The CDR3 length is 15 residues. The CDR3 loop is CASSLGTGVGNTIYF. Written as DNA, the CDR3 is TGCGCCAGCAGCCTCGGGACAGGCGTGGGAAACACCATATATTTT.

The chain employs TRBV27 and TRBJ2-1; maybe TRBD2 (6 bases). Germline-derived CDR1 and CDR2 are MNHEY and SMNVEV (reference sequence). The ends were cut back, 6 bases at V and 6 bases at J, with 21 bases in the middle. CDR3 size: 16 residues. CDR3 nucleotide sequence: TGTGCCAGCAGAGCCCTGAGGGACTCAGCCCGCAATGAGCAGTTCTTC. Residues: CASRALRDSARNEQFF.

The chain recombines TRBV19 with TRBJ1-1; 8 bases fit TRBD1. Germline trimming cut 3 bases from V and 1 base from J; bases unmatched to any gene: 4. This CDR3 region has 15 residues. The germline CDR1 and CDR2 sequences are LNHDA and SQIVND (reference sequence). As DNA, the CDR3 is TGTGCCAGTAGTATGTTTGGACAGGGGAACACTGAAGCTTTCTTT. Protein product: CASSMFGQGNTEAFF.

The V and J genes are TRBV9 and TRBJ2-2; 8 positions agree with TRBD2. CDR3 length: 16 amino acids. The J segment lost 6 bases and the V segment lost 4 bases, leaving 11 bases of the junction unmatched. The V gene's germline CDR1 is SGDLS and CDR2 YYNGEE. The CDR3 DNA reads TGTGCCAGCAGCACAACGGGGGGGGCCGGTTCCGGGGAGCTGTTTTTT. The encoded protein is CASSTTGGAGSGELFF.

J is TRBJ2-6 and V is TRBV15, with a weak D call TRBD1 (5 bases). This CDR3 comprises 15 residues. Trimming took off 0 bases at V and 2 bases at J, with 5 bases between the two ends. Germline V gives CDR1 LNHNV, CDR2 YYDKDF (reference sequence). CDR3 in amino acids: CATSREDTGANVLTF. The CDR3 DNA reads as TGTGCCACCAGCAGAGAGGACACTGGGGCCAACGTCCTGACTTTC.

The V gene is TRBV7-9, the J gene TRBJ2-3; 11 bases are a match to TRBD2. Germline-derived CDR1 and CDR2 are SEHNR and FQNEAQ (reference sequence). Unmatched junction bases numbered 4, after V lost 5 bases and J lost 3 bases. The CDR3 spans 15 residues. Here the CDR3 reads CASSPGLAVTDTQYF. The DNA of the CDR3 is TGTGCCAGCAGCCCGGGACTAGCGGTAACAGATACGCAGTATTTT.

This chain connects TRBV7-7 to TRBJ1-3; D is perhaps TRBD1 (5 bases). The germline gives CDR1 SSHAT, CDR2 FNYEAQ (reference sequence). The V gene lost 8 bases and the J gene lost 4 bases, with 12 bases spanning the gap. The CDR3 sequence is 13 residues long. CDR3 protein: CASGARAGNTIYF. In DNA, the CDR3 is TGTGCCAGCGGGGCTAGGGCCGGAAACACCATATATTTT.

The chain recombines TRBV2 with TRBJ2-7, with 11 bases that match TRBD2. The germline V gene encodes CDR1 SNHLY and CDR2 FYNNEI. The length of the CDR3 is 15 residues. V was pared by 6 bases and J by 3 bases, with 7 bases of the junction left unmatched. CDR3 loop: CASSPTSGTYYEQYF. CDR3 DNA sequence: TGTGCCAGCAGCCCGACTAGCGGGACTTACTACGAGCAGTACTTC. Filled out from reference TRBV2 and TRBJ2-7, the complete variable domain reads EPEVTQTPSHQVTQMGQEVILRCVPISNHLYFYWYRQILGQKVEFLVSFYNNEISEKSEIFDDQFSVERPDGSNFTLKIRSTKLEDSAMYFCASSPTSGTYYEQYFGPGTRLTVT.

The chain carries TRBV5-8 and TRBJ2-2, with TRBD1 matching 9 bases. The V segment lost 0 bases and the J segment 6 bases; nucleotides outside the gene matches: 3. CDR1 and CDR2 from the germline V gene are SGHTS and YDEGEE. This CDR3 spans 15 amino acids. The CDR3 here is CASSLGGQGSGELFF. Here the CDR3 DNA reads TGTGCCAGCAGCTTGGGGGGACAGGGTTCCGGGGAGCTGTTTTTT.

The rearrangement uses TRBV6-1 and TRBJ2-5, with TRBD2 matching over 7 bases. The CDR3 totals 11 residues. The junction had 4 bases not matched to a gene; V was cut back by 8 bases and J by 7 bases. Germline values: CDR1 MNHNS, CDR2 SASEGT. Here the CDR3 DNA reads TGTGCCAGCGCGGGGGAGATGACCCAGTACTTC. It codes for CASAGEMTQYF.

The chain is built from TRBV19 and TRBJ1-1; D perhaps matches TRBD1 (6 bases). There are 13 residues in the CDR3. Trimming pared 7 bases from V and 7 bases from J, leaving 16 bases between. Germline loops: CDR1 LNHDA, CDR2 SQIVND (reference sequence). In DNA, the CDR3 is TGTGCCAGTAATCGAGGGGACAATTATGAAGCTTTCTTT. It yields the protein CASNRGDNYEAFF.